This T cell receptor (beta chain) is from a study of cytomegalovirus exposure and HLA in healthy donors. In germline, CDR1 is SGHRS, CDR2 YFSETQ. V was clipped by 4 bases and J by 1 base; unmatched bases: 6. This CDR3 is built from 15 residues. Study-level points and caveats: CMV antigen specificity was confirmed in vitro for a few CMV-associated chains.

A note on this clone: Its antigen is as yet unknown.

Libraries were prepared by immunoSEQ multiplex PCR; TCRdb keeps only in-frame clonotypes and omits some of them. This table holds roughly 260,000 clones, 90% found once. This sequence joins TRBV5-1 and TRBJ2-3; 7 bases are shared with TRBD2. Sequencing input: PBMCs. This receptor was obtained from a woman between 18 and 29 years old in good health and CMV-seronegative. CDR3 sequence: CASSPLGGGTDTQYF. Written as DNA, the CDR3 is TGCGCCAGCAGCCCCCTGGGAGGGGGCACAGATACGCAGTATTTT.